The 26 T cell receptor beta chains below were found in one sample sequenced in a study of T cell responses to AZD1222 COVID-19 vaccine. TCRdb's copy holds only in-frame clones and misses some; the assay was immunoSEQ multiplex PCR. This table has approximately 120,000 clones, around 90% appearing once. The sequencing here drew on peripheral blood, taken on day 0 of AZD1222 vaccination. All receptors come from an adult in good health.

The genes are TRBV25-1 and TRBJ1-6; D is unresolved. Germline-derived CDR1 and CDR2 are MGHDK and SYGVNS. V lost 3 bases and J lost 7, with 10 bases in between. The CDR3 extends over 14 amino acids. This CDR3 is CASSERDQNSPLHF. DNA of the CDR3: TGTGCCAGCAGTGAGCGCGATCAGAATTCACCCCTCCACTTT.

V is TRBV28 and J is TRBJ2-5; D perhaps matches TRBD2 (7 bases). The CDR3 has 18 residues. The germline V and J ends were trimmed by 5 bases and 5 bases, with 27 bases remaining between them. Germline-derived CDR1 and CDR2 are MDHEN and SYDVKM. The CDR3 protein is CASSTLLGSSGGGETQYF. CDR3 DNA sequence: TGTGCCAGCAGTACCCTCCTCGGTTCATCGGGGGGCGGGGAGACCCAGTACTTC.

The chain carries TRBV27 and TRBJ1-6, with 10 bases matching TRBD1. V lost 6 bases, J lost 10 bases, and 6 bases stayed unmatched. Germline CDR1 reads MNHEY; CDR2 reads SMNVEV (reference sequence). This CDR3 comprises 14 residues. Here the CDR3 DNA reads TGTGCCAGCAGAACCGGGACAGGGGTGTCACCCCTCCACTTT. It translates to CASRTGTGVSPLHF.

This clone was seen only once. J is TRBJ1-1 and V is TRBV6-5, with D hard to call. From germline, CDR1 is MNHEY and CDR2 SVGAGI. This CDR3 comprises 11 residues. V shed 8 bases and J shed 6 bases, with 10 bases lying between them. Here the CDR3 reads CASLAAAEAFF. CDR3 in DNA: TGTGCCAGCCTTGCGGCCGCTGAAGCTTTCTTT.

The chain combines TRBV5-1 with TRBJ2-7; D could derive from TRBD1 or TRBD2 (5 bases each). Per the germline V gene, CDR1 is SGHRS and CDR2 is YFSETQ. Trimming shortened V by 3 bases and J by 6 bases, and 19 bases separated the two germline ends. The CDR3 length is 15 residues. CDR3 nucleotide sequence: TGCGCCAGCAGCTCAACCGGGACCCAGATCGGCGAGCAGTACTTC. Its translation: CASSSTGTQIGEQYF.

This clone came up once. The CDR3 sequence is CASSPTGDNQPQHF. The CDR3 DNA follows: TGTGCCAGCTCACCAACAGGCGATAATCAGCCCCAGCATTTT. The genes are TRBV18 and TRBJ1-5, with D perhaps TRBD1 (5 bases). The CDR3 spans 14 residues. Germline values: CDR1 KGHSH, CDR2 LQKENI. Trimming removed 2 bases at V and 4 bases at J, with 9 bases between.

This chain links TRBV2 with TRBJ2-7; 7 nucleotides agree with TRBD1. Trimming at V came to 6 bases and at J to 5 bases, leaving 4 bases not matched to a gene. The CDR3 consists of 12 residues. Germline CDR1 reads SNHLY; CDR2 reads FYNNEI. The DNA for the CDR3 is TGTGCCAGCAGGACGACAGGGAACGAGCAGTACTTC. The encoded protein is CASRTTGNEQYF.

V is TRBV28 and J is TRBJ1-5, with D perhaps TRBD1 (5 bases). The V and J ends lost 11 bases and 6 bases respectively, with 32 bases between them. The CDR3 runs 18 residues. Germline loops: CDR1 MDHEN, CDR2 SYDVKM. The CDR3: CAAKSWALGTDMVQPQHF. The CDR3 DNA sequence: TGTGCCGCTAAATCTTGGGCCTTGGGGACCGATATGGTTCAGCCCCAGCATTTT.

This clone is a singleton in its sample. The chain carries TRBV30 and TRBJ1-3; possibly TRBD1 for D (6 bases). In germline, CDR1 is GTSNPN, CDR2 SVGIG (reference sequence). Trimming shortened V by 5 bases and J by 0 bases, and 14 bases separated the two germline ends. This CDR3 region has 15 residues. CDR3 sequence: CAWRKDRISGNTIYF. The CDR3 region has the DNA TGTGCCTGGCGGAAGGACAGAATCTCTGGAAACACCATATATTTT.

The gene calls are TRBV20-1 and TRBJ1-1; a possible D gene is TRBD1 (6 bases). Looked up from germline, CDR1 is DFQATT and CDR2 is SNEGSKA (reference sequence). This CDR3 comprises 12 residues. V shed 3 bases and J shed 6 bases, with 11 bases lying between them. CDR3 region: CSASQGMAEAFF. The CDR3 nucleotides are TGCAGTGCTAGTCAGGGGATGGCTGAAGCTTTCTTT.

This chain links TRBV27 with TRBJ2-7; TRBD1 aligns across 10 bases. The CDR3 is 15 residues long. Per the germline V gene, CDR1 is MNHEY and CDR2 is SMNVEV (reference sequence). Trimming took 1 base from V and 5 from J; bases not matched to a gene: 5. CDR3 sequence: CASSLYGTGANEQYF. The CDR3 DNA is TGTGCCAGCAGTTTATACGGGACAGGGGCCAACGAGCAGTACTTC.

In this sample, this clone turned up once. The gene calls are TRBV6-2 or TRBV6-3 and TRBJ1-1; weak D call: TRBD1 (5 bases). V was pared by 4 bases and J by 5 bases, with 20 bases between. The germline V gene has CDR1 MNHEY and CDR2 SVGEGT. This CDR3 spans 16 amino acids. CDR3 sequence (DNA): TGTGCCAGCAGTTCAGGAAGGGGAAGGCCCGGGACTGAAGCTTTCTTT. It specifies CASSSGRGRPGTEAFF.

The chain uses TRBV7-2 and TRBJ2-7; tentatively, D is TRBD1 or TRBD2 (5 bases each). This CDR3 region has 18 residues. V lost 1 base and J 5 bases, leaving 24 bases between the germline ends. Germline CDR1 reads SGHTA; CDR2 reads FQGNSA. The CDR3 sequence is CASSLVPLSSWGLDEQYF. CDR3 bases: TGTGCCAGCAGCTTAGTCCCCCTATCTAGCTGGGGGTTGGACGAGCAGTACTTC.

This sequence joins TRBV2 and TRBJ1-6, with 7 bases aligning to TRBD1. This CDR3 region has 14 residues. Germline V gene sequence: CDR1 SNHLY, CDR2 FYNNEI. With 5 bases clipped from V and 8 bases from J, the junction kept 6 bases outside the gene matches. As DNA, the CDR3 is TGTGCCAGCAGTACTAGGGACAGCTATTCACCCCTCCACTTT. It encodes CASSTRDSYSPLHF.

The chain combines TRBV6-1 with TRBJ2-1; 9 bases are a match to TRBD2. From germline, CDR1 is MNHNS and CDR2 SASEGT. V trimming: 0 bases; J trimming: 5 bases; junction bases outside the gene matches: 11. The CDR3 runs to 18 residues. In DNA, the CDR3 is TGTGCCAGCAGTGAAGCGCTTTTACTAGCGGGCACAAACAATGAGCAGTTCTTC. It yields the protein CASSEALLLAGTNNEQFF.

The chain uses TRBV10-3 and TRBJ2-1, with D possibly TRBD2 on 5 matching bases. Germline loops: CDR1 ENHRY, CDR2 SYGVKD. Trimming stripped 0 bases from V and 4 bases from J, with 7 bases between. The CDR3 has 14 residues. CDR3 in amino acids: CAISESPGYNEQFF. The DNA for the CDR3 is TGTGCCATCAGTGAGTCCCCGGGGTACAATGAGCAGTTCTTC.

The rearrangement uses TRBV6-5 and TRBJ1-1; D is ambiguous. This CDR3 has 13 residues. The V end lost 2 bases, the J end lost 4 bases, and 8 bases lay between the germline ends. Germline CDR1 and CDR2: MNHEY and SVGAGI. CDR3 in DNA: TGTGCCAGCAGTTACGGCCGGGGCACTGAAGCTTTCTTT. Encoded protein: CASSYGRGTEAFF.

This sequence joins TRBV19 and TRBJ1-2; 9 nucleotides line up with TRBD1. CDR3 length: 17 amino acids. Trimming at V came to 6 bases and at J to 4 bases, leaving 15 bases not matched to a gene. The V gene's germline CDR1 is LNHDA and CDR2 SQIVND (reference sequence). In DNA form, the CDR3 reads TGTGCCAGTAGAAATCCGGGACAGGGTCGGGGAAGCTATGGCTACACCTTC. Amino acid sequence: CASRNPGQGRGSYGYTF.

This clone was observed a handful of times. V is TRBV20-1 and J is TRBJ1-1; D unclear. The CDR3 contains 11 residues. Per germline, CDR1 DFQATT and CDR2 SNEGSKA (reference sequence). Trimming left V 5 bases short and J 8 bases short, with 12 bases between. In DNA, the CDR3 is TGCAGTGCTTCCTCGCGTGAGGAAGCTTTCTTT. Encoded protein: CSASSREEAFF.

This chain joins TRBV27 and TRBJ1-3, with TRBD1 as a possible D gene (5 bases). Trimming stripped 6 bases from V and 0 bases from J, with 15 bases between. CDR1 MNHEY and CDR2 SMNVEV come from the germline V gene (reference sequence). This CDR3 contains 16 residues. In DNA, the CDR3 is TGTGCCAGCAGCCCAACCCAGGGTTCCTCTGGAAACACCATATATTTT. Its translation is CASSPTQGSSGNTIYF.

The CDR3 bases are TGTGCCAGCAGTGAAGCGCCGGGACAGGGGGAGAACACTGAAGCTTTCTTT. Translating gives CASSEAPGQGENTEAFF. The V and J genes are TRBV2 and TRBJ1-1, with TRBD1 identical over 11 bases. Germline values: CDR1 SNHLY, CDR2 FYNNEI. The CDR3 is made up of 17 amino acids. The V segment lost 0 bases and the J segment 1 base; nucleotides outside the gene matches: 4.

The V and J genes are TRBV7-8 and TRBJ1-2; D ambiguous. Trimming left V 1 base short and J 3 bases short, with 12 bases between. The CDR3 totals 15 residues. Germline V gives CDR1 SGHVS, CDR2 FQNEAQ. The CDR3 region has the DNA TGTGCCAGCAGCTTAGAAGCCAGCGCTTACTATGGCTACACCTTC. It is translated as CASSLEASAYYGYTF.

The chain is built from TRBV2 and TRBJ2-7; a weak D match, TRBD2 (5 bases). Looked up from germline, CDR1 is SNHLY and CDR2 is FYNNEI. The ends were cut back, 10 bases at V and 6 bases at J, with 28 bases in the middle. The CDR3 totals 16 residues. CDR3 bases: TGTGCCATCCTGATACGTGCCTCCGGGGTCTTTATCGAGCAGTACTTC. This encodes CAILIRASGVFIEQYF.

The gene calls are TRBV18 and TRBJ1-6; D is undetermined. Trimming cost V 3 bases and J 10 bases, with 10 bases left between them. The CDR3 spans 13 residues. CDR1 and CDR2 from the germline V gene are KGHSH and LQKENI. DNA of the CDR3: TGTGCCAGCTCACCGGGTCTCGGATCACCCCTCCACTTT. Translation gives CASSPGLGSPLHF.

This chain joins TRBV6-5 and TRBJ1-1; D gene unclear. CDR1 and CDR2 from the germline V gene are MNHEY and SVGAGI. The V end was cut by 3 bases, the J end by 1 base, with 6 bases between. The CDR3 is made up of 13 amino acids. The DNA of the CDR3 is TGTGCCAGCAGTTATATGAAGAACACTGAAGCTTTCTTT. Protein: CASSYMKNTEAFF.

This clone was detected once. The rearrangement links TRBV3-1 (or the pseudogene TRBV3-2) to TRBJ1-2; D ambiguous. Germline V gene lookup returns CDR1 LGHDT and CDR2 YNNKEL (reference sequence). The CDR3 is made up of 12 amino acids. Trimming took off 2 bases at V and 8 bases at J, with 9 bases between the two ends. The CDR3, as DNA: TGTGCCAGCAGCCAAATTATTGGCGGCTACACCTTC. Protein product: CASSQIIGGYTF.